This T cell receptor beta chain was documented in a study of T cell responses to AZD1222 COVID-19 vaccine. Study-level points and caveats: Baseline testing showed seropositivity in only a handful of AZD1222 recipients.

Germline V gene lookup returns CDR1 LNHDA and CDR2 SQIVND (reference sequence). The CDR3 consists of 14 residues. The germline V and J ends were trimmed by 1 base and 3 bases, with 7 bases remaining between them. With regard to this clone: Its specificity is unknown.

Clones were sequenced by immunoSEQ multiplex PCR, and TCRdb holds only the in-frame ones, with some missing. The sample holds roughly 120,000 clones, 80% to 90% seen once. Sequences were derived from peripheral blood, sampled on day 0 of AZD1222 vaccination. This sequence was found in an adult in good health. The chain has TRBV19 and TRBJ1-5; no clear D. The CDR3 loop is CASSIVGINQPQHF. The CDR3 DNA sequence: TGTGCCAGTAGTATAGTCGGAATCAATCAGCCCCAGCATTTT.